Presented here are 5 T cell receptor beta chains from one specimen sequenced in a study of cytomegalovirus exposure and HLA in healthy donors. The PCR ran on 60 Vbeta and 13 Jbeta primers. TCRdb keeps only in-frame clones here, not all; method: immunoSEQ multiplex PCR. The table has 140,000 or so clones, roughly 80% seen once. The sample taken for sequencing was PBMCs. These TCRs come from a woman in her twenties or thirties in good health and CMV-seronegative.

The chain uses TRBV2 and TRBJ2-2, with no clear D. Germline V gene data show CDR1 as SNHLY and CDR2 as FYNNEI. V lost 7 bases and J 0 bases, leaving 12 bases between the germline ends. The CDR3 has 15 amino acids. This CDR3 reads CASNPRHTNTGELFF. In nucleotides, the CDR3 is TGTGCCAGCAACCCGAGACACACGAACACCGGGGAGCTGTTTTTT.

This clone has just a few counts. The chain carries TRBV2 and TRBJ1-1; the match to TRBD1 covers 12 bases. The ends lost 7 bases at V and 5 bases at J; junction bases unmatched: 5. The CDR3 length is 14 residues. Germline CDR1 SNHLY, CDR2 FYNNEI. The CDR3 DNA reads TGTGCCAGCAACCGGGACAGGGGGCTGACTGAAGCTTTCTTT. Encoded protein: CASNRDRGLTEAFF.

The chain is built from TRBV2 and TRBJ1-2; D call uncertain. The germline V gene encodes CDR1 SNHLY and CDR2 FYNNEI. V lost 6 bases and J lost 4, with 15 bases in between. This CDR3 spans 14 amino acids. The CDR3 nucleotides are TGTGCCAGCAGGACTCCGGCAGTATCCTATGGCTACACCTTC. Translated, it gives CASRTPAVSYGYTF.

The chain is built from TRBV25-1 and TRBJ2-1; TRBD1 is a possible D gene (5 bases). The germline gives CDR1 MGHDK, CDR2 SYGVNS. Between the trimmed V and J ends, which lost 1 base and 2 bases, there was a span of 9 bases. The CDR3 extends over 15 amino acids. As DNA, the CDR3 is TGTGCCAGCAGTGAATCCAGGGCCCCCTACAATGAGCAGTTCTTC. This sequence encodes CASSESRAPYNEQFF. Variable domain in full (rest from reference TRBV25-1 and TRBJ2-1): EADIYQTPRYLVIGTGKKITLECSQTMGHDKMYWYQQDPGMELHLIHYSYGVNSTEKGDLSSESTVSRIRTEHFPLTLESARPSHTSQYLCASSESRAPYNEQFFGPGTRLTVL.

The genes are TRBV11-2 and TRBJ2-3; 8 bases map to TRBD1. CDR3 length: 15 amino acids. Trimming removed 3 bases from V and 1 base from J; junction bases left unmatched: 3. Germline loops: CDR1 SGHAT, CDR2 FQNNGV. CDR3 sequence (DNA): TGTGCCAGCAGCTTCGGGACAGGAGGCACAGATACGCAGTATTTT. Its protein is CASSFGTGGTDTQYF. Supplemented by reference TRBV11-2 and TRBJ2-3, the full variable domain reads EAGVAQSPRYKIIEKRQSVAFWCNPISGHATLYWYQQILGQGPKLLIQFQNNGVVDDSQLPKDRFSAERLKGVDSTLKIQPAKLEDSAVYLCASSFGTGGTDTQYFGPGTRLTVL.